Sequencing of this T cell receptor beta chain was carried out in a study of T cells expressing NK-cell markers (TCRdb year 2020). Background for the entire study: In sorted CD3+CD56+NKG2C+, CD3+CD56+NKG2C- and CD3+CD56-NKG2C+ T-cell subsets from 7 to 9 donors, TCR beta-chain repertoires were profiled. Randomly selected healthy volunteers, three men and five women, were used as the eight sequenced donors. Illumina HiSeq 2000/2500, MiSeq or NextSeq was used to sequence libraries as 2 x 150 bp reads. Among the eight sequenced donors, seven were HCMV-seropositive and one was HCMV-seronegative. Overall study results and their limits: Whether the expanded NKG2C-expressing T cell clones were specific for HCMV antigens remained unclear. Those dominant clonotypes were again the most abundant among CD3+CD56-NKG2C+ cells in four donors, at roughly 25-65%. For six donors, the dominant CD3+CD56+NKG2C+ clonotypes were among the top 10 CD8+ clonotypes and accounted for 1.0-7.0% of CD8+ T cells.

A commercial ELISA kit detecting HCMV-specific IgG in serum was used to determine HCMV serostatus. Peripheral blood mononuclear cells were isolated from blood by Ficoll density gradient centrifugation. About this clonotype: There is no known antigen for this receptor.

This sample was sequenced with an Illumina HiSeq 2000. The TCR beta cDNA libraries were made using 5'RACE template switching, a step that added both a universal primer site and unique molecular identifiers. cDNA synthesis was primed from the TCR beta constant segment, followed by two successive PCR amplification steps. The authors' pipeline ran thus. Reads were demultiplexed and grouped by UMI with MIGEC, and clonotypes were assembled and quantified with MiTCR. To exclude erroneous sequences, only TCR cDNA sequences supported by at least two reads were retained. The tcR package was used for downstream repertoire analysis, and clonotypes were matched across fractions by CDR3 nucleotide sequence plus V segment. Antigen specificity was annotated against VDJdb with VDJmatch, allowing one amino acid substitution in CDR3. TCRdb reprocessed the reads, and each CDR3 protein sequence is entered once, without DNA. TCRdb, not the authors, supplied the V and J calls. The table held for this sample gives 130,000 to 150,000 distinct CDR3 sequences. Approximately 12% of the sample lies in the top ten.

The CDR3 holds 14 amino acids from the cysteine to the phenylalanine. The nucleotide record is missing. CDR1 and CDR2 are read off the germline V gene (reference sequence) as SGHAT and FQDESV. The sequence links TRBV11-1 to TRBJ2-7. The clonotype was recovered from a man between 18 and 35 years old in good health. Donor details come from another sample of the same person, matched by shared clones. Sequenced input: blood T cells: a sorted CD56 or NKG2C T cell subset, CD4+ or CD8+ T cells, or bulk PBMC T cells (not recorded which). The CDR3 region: CASSLVITAYEQYF.